The 27 T cell receptor beta chains in this list originate from one sample, sequenced in a study of shared clonotypes between healthy human individuals. TCRdb's table, derived via immunoSEQ multiplex PCR, lists solely in-frame clones and lacks some. The sample has hundreds of thousands of clones, around 67% seen once; the top ten hold under 2%. Sequencing was performed on memory CD4+ T cells sorted from blood. Regarding subset: CD45RA-negative fraction. The receptor source for this set is a woman aged 25 to 39 in good health.

The chain joins TRBV27 to TRBJ1-2, with D unresolved. The germline gives CDR1 MNHEY, CDR2 SMNVEV (reference sequence). This CDR3 has 15 residues. The ends were cut back, 2 bases at V and 0 bases at J, with 10 bases in the middle. In nucleotides, the CDR3 is TGTGCCAGCAGTTTAAATGGCGGGACTAACTATGGCTACACCTTC. Its translation: CASSLNGGTNYGYTF.

CDR3 sequence reads: CATPGTSNYGYTF. The CDR3 region has the DNA TGTGCCACTCCGGGTACGTCTAACTATGGCTACACCTTC. The rearrangement uses TRBV28 and TRBJ1-2; D gene ambiguous. Germline assignment: CDR1 MDHEN and CDR2 SYDVKM. V gave up 10 bases and J gave up 0 bases, with 12 bases separating them. The CDR3 runs 13 residues.

This clone was seen a single time. The gene calls are TRBV5-4 and TRBJ2-7, with D unclear. Trimming took 0 bases from V and 6 from J, leaving 10 bases between them. The CDR3 totals 13 residues. From germline, CDR1 is SGHNT and CDR2 YYREEE (reference sequence). The CDR3 spells CASSLEFHGEQYF. The DNA of the CDR3 is TGTGCCAGCAGCTTGGAATTTCACGGCGAGCAGTACTTC.

V is TRBV5-1 and J is TRBJ1-1; 11 bases are a match to TRBD1. V lost 4 bases, J lost 5 bases, and 4 bases stayed unmatched. Germline CDR1 SGHRS, CDR2 YFSETQ. The CDR3 consists of 14 residues. The CDR3 sequence is CASSAGTGGTEAFF. The CDR3 nucleotides are TGCGCCAGCAGCGCCGGGACAGGGGGTACTGAAGCTTTCTTT.

The rearrangement uses TRBV11-2 and TRBJ2-7; weak D call: TRBD1 (6 bases). CDR3 size: 15 residues. V was cut by 4 bases and J by 6 bases, with 19 bases left in between. Germline lookup yields CDR1 SGHAT and CDR2 FQNNGV. Here the CDR3 DNA reads TGTGCCAGCAGCTCCGGAGCAGGGGCGCGCGGCGAGCAGTACTTC. This gives the protein CASSSGAGARGEQYF.

The chain links TRBV6-4 to TRBJ1-1; D is possibly TRBD1 (6 bases). V was clipped by 0 bases and J by 7 bases, with 18 bases between them. From germline, CDR1 is MRHNA and CDR2 SNTAGT. The CDR3 loop spans 16 amino acids. CDR3 residues: CASSDSRRGGGSEAFF. The DNA of the CDR3 is TGTGCCAGCAGTGACTCGAGGCGTGGAGGGGGAAGTGAAGCTTTCTTT.

This clone came up once. The chain recombines TRBV7-7 with TRBJ2-1, with a possible D match to TRBD2 (6 bases). V was shortened by 5 bases and J by 4 bases, with 21 bases between the two germline ends. The CDR3 has 17 residues. The germline V gene has CDR1 SSHAT and CDR2 FNYEAQ (reference sequence). CDR3 in DNA: TGTGCCAGCAGCCCAAAAACAGGTTGGGGAGGTTACAATGAGCAGTTCTTC. Its protein is CASSPKTGWGGYNEQFF. Variable domain in full (rest from reference TRBV7-7 and TRBJ2-1): GAGVSQSPRYKVTKRGQDVTLRCDPISSHATLYWYQQALGQGPEFLTYFNYEAQPDKSGLPSDRFSAERPEGSISTLTIQRTEQRDSAMYRCASSPKTGWGGYNEQFFGPGTRLTVL.

This clone was recorded only once. The rearrangement joins TRBV29-1 to TRBJ2-1; D is perhaps TRBD1 or TRBD2 (5 bases each). The germline V and J ends were trimmed by 4 bases and 10 bases, with 11 bases remaining between them. This CDR3 region has 11 residues. Germline V gene data show CDR1 as SQVTM and CDR2 as ANQGSEA. The CDR3: CSVVRWGEQFF. CDR3 nucleotides: TGCAGCGTTGTCAGGTGGGGGGAGCAGTTCTTC.

This chain uses TRBV7-6 with TRBJ2-1; D unclear. V dropped 6 bases and J dropped 10 bases, with 19 bases sitting between them. This CDR3 spans 14 amino acids. Germline V lookup: CDR1 SGHVS, CDR2 FNYEAQ. The chain's CDR3 is CASSPVGPHREQFF. The CDR3 DNA sequence: TGTGCCAGCAGTCCGGTCGGCCCCCACCGGGAGCAGTTCTTC.

This chain connects TRBV30 to TRBJ2-4; D may match TRBD1 or TRBD2 (6 bases each). V was pared by 1 base and J by 2 bases, with 12 bases between. CDR3 length: 15 residues. Germline loops: CDR1 GTSNPN, CDR2 SVGIG (reference sequence). CDR3 in DNA: TGTGCCTGGAGTGAAAGGGGGGTGACCAAAAACATTCAGTACTTC. Its translation: CAWSERGVTKNIQYF.

The rearrangement uses TRBV5-4 and TRBJ2-2, with 12 nucleotides matching TRBD1. The CDR3 covers 16 residues. CDR1 SGHNT and CDR2 YYREEE come from the germline V gene (reference sequence). With V trimmed by 3 bases and J by 2 bases, 2 bases remained unmatched. The CDR3 sequence is CASSWGQGANTGELFF. The CDR3 DNA is TGTGCCAGCAGCTGGGGACAGGGGGCAAACACCGGGGAGCTGTTTTTT.

The sample holds one count of this clone. The chain is built from TRBV5-1 and TRBJ2-3; 8 bases agree with TRBD2. Germline lookup yields CDR1 SGHRS and CDR2 YFSETQ. V trimming: 0 bases; J trimming: 4 bases; junction bases outside the gene matches: 7. This CDR3 is built from 16 residues. The CDR3 is CASSLAFSGSSDTQYF. As DNA, the CDR3 is TGCGCCAGCAGCTTGGCCTTCAGCGGGAGCTCAGATACGCAGTATTTT. The entire variable domain, with the rest obtained from reference TRBV5-1 and TRBJ2-3, is as follows: KAGVTQTPRYLIKTRGQQVTLSCSPISGHRSVSWYQQTPGQGLQFLFEYFSETQRNKGNFPGRFSGRQFSNSRSEMNVSTLELGDSALYLCASSLAFSGSSDTQYFGPGTRLTVL.

The rearrangement links TRBV7-9 to TRBJ2-5, with 7 positions matching TRBD2. This CDR3 contains 16 residues. With 2 bases clipped from V and 0 bases from J, the junction kept 6 bases outside the gene matches. Germline CDR1 SEHNR, CDR2 FQNEAQ (reference sequence). CDR3 sequence (DNA): TGTGCCAGCAGCTTACGCTTAGCGGGCAACCAAGAGACCCAGTACTTC. Translation gives CASSLRLAGNQETQYF.

The chain employs TRBV4-1 and TRBJ2-3; D call uncertain. The germline CDR1 and CDR2 sequences are MGHRA and YSYEKL. Trimming cost V 6 bases and J 6 bases, with 19 bases left between them. CDR3 length equals 15 residues. This CDR3 is CASSLVSNGVDTQYF. As DNA, the CDR3 is TGCGCCAGCAGTCTAGTTTCCAACGGCGTGGATACGCAGTATTTT.

V usage is TRBV2 and J usage is TRBJ1-2; D may be TRBD1 (6 bases). From germline, CDR1 is SNHLY and CDR2 FYNNEI. Trimming removed 2 bases at V and 0 bases at J, with 13 bases between. The CDR3 loop spans 16 amino acids. The CDR3 reads CASSERQQGSNYGYTF. The DNA for the CDR3 is TGTGCCAGCAGTGAAAGGCAACAGGGCTCTAACTATGGCTACACCTTC.

This sequence joins TRBV27 and TRBJ1-5; 10 bases are shared with TRBD1. J gave up 2 bases and V 6 bases, and 4 bases lay outside the gene matches. Per germline, CDR1 MNHEY and CDR2 SMNVEV (reference sequence). The CDR3 loop spans 15 amino acids. CDR3 loop: CASSPGTGGNQPQHF. CDR3 bases: TGTGCCAGCAGCCCCGGGACAGGGGGCAATCAGCCCCAGCATTTT.

V is TRBV19 and J is TRBJ1-1; possible D gene TRBD1, 5 bases. The CDR3 is 14 residues long. Germline V CDR1 and CDR2: LNHDA, SQIVND (reference sequence). V lost 9 bases to trimming and J lost 0 bases, with 14 bases between them. The DNA for the CDR3 is TGTGCCAGCCCAAACGACAGCATGAACACTGAAGCTTTCTTT. As protein: CASPNDSMNTEAFF.

This clone was detected a few times. J is TRBJ2-2 and V is TRBV11-2, with a tentative D call TRBD1 (5 bases). V lost 5 bases to trimming and J lost 0 bases, with 19 bases between them. CDR3 length: 18 amino acids. Germline loops: CDR1 SGHAT, CDR2 FQNNGV. The CDR3 DNA follows: TGTGCCAGCAGCAAACATTTACCTCGGACAACGAACACCGGGGAGCTGTTTTTT. This gives the protein CASSKHLPRTTNTGELFF.

The chain has TRBV7-9 and TRBJ2-6, with 8 bases that match TRBD1. J lost 0 bases, V lost 4 bases, and 8 bases had no gene match. Germline lookup yields CDR1 SEHNR and CDR2 FQNEAQ (reference sequence). The CDR3 is 18 residues long. This CDR3 reads CASSSSGTGYSGANVLTF. CDR3 bases: TGTGCCAGCAGCTCATCCGGGACAGGATACTCTGGGGCCAACGTCCTGACTTTC.

This clone occurred once. The chain employs TRBV2 and TRBJ2-1, with TRBD2 as a possible D gene (6 bases). The CDR3 totals 15 residues. Looked up from germline, CDR1 is SNHLY and CDR2 is FYNNEI. V lost 4 bases to trimming and J lost 2 bases, with 12 bases between them. For the CDR3, the DNA is TGTGCCAGCAGTGCGGGACTTTCCCCCTACAATGAGCAGTTCTTC. Its protein is CASSAGLSPYNEQFF.

The chain has TRBV5-5 and TRBJ1-1; 11 nucleotides align to TRBD1. The CDR3 is 16 amino acids. The V gene's germline CDR1 is SGHKS and CDR2 YYEKEE (reference sequence). With 4 bases clipped from V and 1 base from J, the junction kept 6 bases outside the gene matches. The CDR3 sequence: CASSRTGGIRNTEAFF. The DNA of the CDR3 is TGTGCCAGCAGCAGGACAGGGGGCATACGGAACACTGAAGCTTTCTTT.

The chain links TRBV5-1 to TRBJ1-5; D might be TRBD1 (6 bases). CDR1 is SGHRS and CDR2 is YFSETQ in the germline V gene. V dropped 4 bases and J dropped 7 bases, with 18 bases sitting between them. This CDR3 is built from 15 residues. CDR3 DNA sequence: TGCGCCAGCAGCCCCGTAGGTGGGGGGCTCCAGCCCCAGCATTTT. This encodes CASSPVGGGLQPQHF.

This chain uses TRBV27 with TRBJ2-3; 9 nucleotides agree with TRBD2. Per germline, CDR1 MNHEY and CDR2 SMNVEV (reference sequence). The CDR3 has 16 amino acids. The V gene end was trimmed by 4 bases and the J gene end by 0 bases; junction bases not matched to a gene: 5. CDR3 nucleotides: TGTGCCAGCAGTTGGGGACTAGCAGGTAGCACAGATACGCAGTATTTT. Translation gives CASSWGLAGSTDTQYF.

The chain has TRBV5-6 and TRBJ2-7; a weak D match, TRBD1 (6 bases). This CDR3 has 14 amino acids. Per the germline V gene, CDR1 is SGHDT and CDR2 is YYEEEE. Trimming stripped 1 base from V and 4 bases from J, with 12 bases between. CDR3 sequence: CASSLYTGNYEQYF. The CDR3, as DNA: TGTGCCAGCAGCTTGTATACAGGGAATTACGAGCAGTACTTC. Full variable domain (rest looked up from reference TRBV5-6 and TRBJ2-7): DAGVTQSPTHLIKTRGQQVTLRCSPKSGHDTVSWYQQALGQGPQFIFQYYEEEERQRGNFPDRFSGHQFPNYSSELNVNALLLGDSALYLCASSLYTGNYEQYFGPGTRLTVT.

This clone was recorded once. The chain links TRBV15 to TRBJ1-5; the D is unclear. There are 14 residues in the CDR3. In germline, CDR1 is LNHNV, CDR2 YYDKDF (reference sequence). V lost 5 bases and J 4 bases, leaving 12 bases between the germline ends. The CDR3 bases are TGTGCCACCAGCGTACAAGGGATAAATCAGCCCCAGCATTTT. This sequence encodes CATSVQGINQPQHF.

A note on this clone: The sample has other DNA sequences that encode this CDR3 too. The chain combines TRBV7-7 with TRBJ2-3; D is possibly TRBD2 (5 bases). Germline CDR1 and CDR2: SSHAT and FNYEAQ (reference sequence). V shed 5 bases and J shed 3 bases, with 12 bases lying between them. The CDR3 totals 14 residues. This CDR3 reads CASSPGLGTDTQYF. The CDR3 nucleotides read TGTGCCAGCAGCCCTGGACTCGGGACAGATACGCAGTATTTT.

V and J are TRBV10-2 and TRBJ2-7; 8 nucleotides align to TRBD2. Looked up from germline, CDR1 is WSHSY and CDR2 is SAAADI. This CDR3 is 13 amino acids long. The V gene end was trimmed by 8 bases and the J gene end by 5 bases; junction bases not matched to a gene: 8. The CDR3 nucleotides are TGCGCCAGCCATCAGAGCGGGAGCAACGAGCAGTACTTC. This translates into CASHQSGSNEQYF.